The 27 T cell receptor beta chains reported below all come from one sample, sequenced in a study of cytomegalovirus exposure and HLA in healthy donors. The table came from immunoSEQ multiplex PCR; TCRdb's copy has only in-frame clones and leaves some out. This table holds 95,000 to 150,000 clones, 70% to 90% found once. Input material: PBMCs. These receptors originate from a woman in her late teens or twenties in good health and CMV-seronegative.

The chain combines TRBV4-1 with TRBJ2-3, with D possibly matching TRBD1 (5 bases). V lost 1 base to trimming and J lost 1 base, with 12 bases between them. The CDR3 consists of 16 residues. Per the germline V gene, CDR1 is MGHRA and CDR2 is YSYEKL. The CDR3 DNA sequence: TGCGCCAGCAGCCAAGTCAGGGTGGGTGGCACAGATACGCAGTATTTT. Translation gives CASSQVRVGGTDTQYF.

The chain has TRBV6-1 and TRBJ1-5, with 7 bases lining up with TRBD1. The CDR3 sequence is 14 residues long. Germline assignment: CDR1 MNHNS and CDR2 SASEGT. V shed 11 bases and J 3 bases; nucleotides not matched to a gene: 10. CDR3 coding DNA: TGTGCCGGACAGGATCTGGGGTCCAATCAGCCCCAGCATTTT. It codes for CAGQDLGSNQPQHF.

This chain links TRBV28 with TRBJ2-3, with 12 bases fitting TRBD1. The CDR3 runs to 16 residues. Losses at the gene ends were 6 bases for V and 4 bases for J; bases not matched to a gene: 8. The germline gives CDR1 MDHEN, CDR2 SYDVKM. DNA for the CDR3: TGTGCCAGCAGCTCACCCGGGACAGGGGGCCCAGATACGCAGTATTTT. Encoded protein: CASSSPGTGGPDTQYF.

The chain couples TRBV6-1 to TRBJ1-5; D gene unclear. This CDR3 has 16 residues. Germline V gene lookup returns CDR1 MNHNS and CDR2 SASEGT. The germline V and J ends were trimmed by 1 base and 5 bases, with 15 bases remaining between them. CDR3 region: CASSEGRASGYQPQHF. CDR3 in DNA: TGTGCCAGCAGTGAAGGCAGAGCCTCAGGCTATCAGCCCCAGCATTTT.

The chain is built from TRBV6-1 and TRBJ2-2; 8 bases are shared with TRBD1. Germline CDR1 reads MNHNS; CDR2 reads SASEGT. This CDR3 comprises 12 residues. The junction had 2 bases not matched to a gene; V was cut back by 9 bases and J by 5 bases. CDR3 region: CASGQGTGELFF. For the CDR3, the DNA is TGTGCCAGTGGACAGGGTACCGGGGAGCTGTTTTTT.

The CDR3 loop reads CAWSVSLRGTTEAFF. The CDR3 bases are TGTGCCTGGAGTGTAAGCCTAAGGGGAACAACTGAAGCTTTCTTT. V is TRBV30 and J is TRBJ1-1, with D possibly TRBD1 on 5 matching bases. This CDR3 is built from 15 residues. V dropped 0 bases and J dropped 5 bases, with 16 bases sitting between them. The germline V gene has CDR1 GTSNPN and CDR2 SVGIG (reference sequence).

The chain is built from TRBV28 and TRBJ1-5; D might be TRBD1 (5 bases). The CDR3 runs 15 residues. Germline CDR1 MDHEN, CDR2 SYDVKM. Trimming took 2 bases from V and 0 from J, leaving 8 bases between them. CDR3 DNA: TGTGCCAGCAGTTTAGCAGGGTATAGCAATCAGCCCCAGCATTTT. Amino acid sequence: CASSLAGYSNQPQHF.

By share of the sample, this clone is medium-sized. The chain carries TRBV15 and TRBJ1-5; D may be TRBD1 (5 bases). The CDR3 length is 15 residues. CDR1 is LNHNV and CDR2 is YYDKDF in the germline V gene (reference sequence). Trimming took off 8 bases at V and 4 bases at J, with 18 bases between the two ends. CDR3 coding DNA: TGTGCCACCTGTCTGGACAAGGGTAGGAATCAGCCCCAGCATTTT. Amino acids: CATCLDKGRNQPQHF.

The rearrangement links TRBV10-3 to TRBJ1-1; TRBD1 might be the D (6 bases). V lost 6 bases to trimming and J lost 5 bases, with 13 bases between them. This CDR3 has 13 amino acids. Germline CDR1 and CDR2: ENHRY and SYGVKD. The CDR3 is CAIRPGVGTEAFF. In DNA, the CDR3 is TGTGCCATCAGGCCAGGGGTCGGTACTGAAGCTTTCTTT.

This chain connects TRBV4-3 to TRBJ2-1, with D possibly TRBD2 on 5 matching bases. The CDR3 is 15 residues long. CDR1 and CDR2 from the germline V gene are LGHNA and YSLEER. The V end lost 4 bases, the J end lost 0 bases, and 10 bases lay between the germline ends. The CDR3 bases are TGCGCCAGCAGCCTCACTAGGGCCTCCTACAATGAGCAGTTCTTC. Translated, it gives CASSLTRASYNEQFF.

This sequence joins TRBV5-8 and TRBJ1-2; D is unclear. The CDR3 runs to 13 residues. Germline V CDR1 and CDR2: SGHTS, YDEGEE. V was trimmed by 2 bases and J by 4 bases, leaving 9 bases between them. This CDR3 reads CASSLADSYGYTF. The CDR3, as DNA: TGTGCCAGCAGCTTAGCTGACTCCTATGGCTACACCTTC.

The V call is TRBV5-1, the J call TRBJ2-3, with 7 nucleotides matching TRBD2. The CDR3 length is 17 residues. Germline CDR1 SGHRS, CDR2 YFSETQ. V gave up 4 bases and J gave up 3 bases; unmatched junction bases: 14. CDR3 nucleotides: TGCGCCAGCAGCCTGATGAACCGGGACTACAGAACAGATACGCAGTATTTT. Translation: CASSLMNRDYRTDTQYF.

In DNA form, the CDR3 reads TGTGCCAGCTCACCACGACAGAACACTGAAGCTTTCTTT. Translation gives CASSPRQNTEAFF. The rearrangement uses TRBV18 and TRBJ1-1; unclear D gene. Germline V CDR1 and CDR2: KGHSH, LQKENI. CDR3 size: 13 residues. The V end lost 1 base, the J end lost 1 base, and 4 bases lay between the germline ends.

CDR3 region: CASSLSGRVDGYTF. The CDR3 DNA sequence: TGTGCCAGCAGTTTATCCGGCAGGGTGGATGGCTACACCTTC. V is TRBV27 and J is TRBJ1-2; D is perhaps TRBD1 (5 bases). Trimming stripped 0 bases from V and 6 bases from J, with 11 bases between. Germline loops: CDR1 MNHEY, CDR2 SMNVEV (reference sequence). The CDR3 length is 14 residues.

The rearrangement uses TRBV27 and TRBJ2-7; 8 positions match TRBD1. With 2 bases clipped from V and 2 bases from J, the junction kept 5 bases outside the gene matches. Germline V CDR1 and CDR2: MNHEY, SMNVEV (reference sequence). CDR3 length: 15 amino acids. CDR3 nucleotide sequence: TGTGCCAGCAGTTTAGAGACAGGGGCCACCTACGAGCAGTACTTC. This translates into CASSLETGATYEQYF.

The chain recombines TRBV9 with TRBJ2-1, with 13 bases identical to TRBD2. Germline CDR1 SGDLS, CDR2 YYNGEE. This CDR3 is 18 amino acids long. After removal of 4 bases from V and 0 bases from J, the junction contained 7 bases not matched to a gene. CDR3 coding DNA: TGTGCCAGCAGCCTCGGACTAGCGGGAGCTAGCTCCTACAATGAGCAGTTCTTC. Its translation: CASSLGLAGASSYNEQFF. The full variable domain, its missing parts supplied by reference TRBV9 and TRBJ2-1, is DSGVTQTPKHLITATGQRVTLRCSPRSGDLSVYWYQQSLDQGLQFLIQYYNGEERAKGNILERFSAQQFPDLHSELNLSSLELGDSALYFCASSLGLAGASSYNEQFFGPGTRLTVL.

The chain combines TRBV15 with TRBJ1-2, with D uncertain. The germline V and J ends were trimmed by 0 bases and 6 bases, with 17 bases remaining between them. The CDR3 is made up of 16 amino acids. Germline V gene sequence: CDR1 LNHNV, CDR2 YYDKDF (reference sequence). The CDR3 DNA sequence: TGTGCCACCAGCAGAGATCGCGCATTTTGGAGCCATGGCTACACCTTC. Translated, it gives CATSRDRAFWSHGYTF.

Turning to this clone: The junction differs from germline at one of its ends, possibly a read error. V is TRBV13 and J is TRBJ2-7; TRBD1 matches at 7 bases. The CDR3 sequence is 11 residues long. In germline, CDR1 is PRHDT, CDR2 FYEKMQ (reference sequence). The CDR3 region has the DNA TGTGCCAGCAGCATAGGGACAGTTAAGTACTTC. It is translated as CASSIGTVKYF.

This chain uses TRBV4-2 with TRBJ2-4; D might be TRBD2 (5 bases). V was clipped by 5 bases and J by 6 bases, with 17 bases between them. CDR3 size: 15 residues. Per the germline V gene, CDR1 is LGHNA and CDR2 is YNFKEQ. DNA of the CDR3: TGTGCCAGCAGCGCGGGTGACGGAAACAGAAACATTCAGTACTTC. Protein product: CASSAGDGNRNIQYF.

This clone was counted a single time. DNA of the CDR3: TGTGCCAGCAGCTTATCTCCTAGGACTAGCACAGATACGCAGTATTTT. This sequence encodes CASSLSPRTSTDTQYF. V is TRBV7-2 and J is TRBJ2-3; D possibly corresponds to TRBD2 (5 bases). This CDR3 spans 16 amino acids. V lost 2 bases and J 0 bases, leaving 12 bases between the germline ends. Germline CDR1 SGHTA, CDR2 FQGNSA.

CDR3 coding DNA: TGTGCCAGCAGCCAAGATGGCTCGAAGATCCATCCGTATTTT. This translates into CASSQDGSKIHPYF. The rearrangement links TRBV4-2 to TRBJ2-3; no reliable D call. This CDR3 is built from 14 residues. From germline, CDR1 is LGHNA and CDR2 YNFKEQ. V was clipped by 0 bases and J by 14 bases, with 18 bases between them.

The genes are TRBV7-2 and TRBJ2-7; D gene ambiguous. The CDR3 spans 15 residues. The V end was cut by 3 bases, the J end by 3 bases, with 15 bases between. Germline V lookup: CDR1 SGHTA, CDR2 FQGNSA. The CDR3 protein is CASSFRYDLYYEQYF. The DNA of the CDR3 is TGTGCCAGCAGCTTTCGGTATGACTTATACTACGAGCAGTACTTC.

V gene TRBV7-2 combines with J gene TRBJ2-5, with 13 bases aligning to TRBD2. This CDR3 is built from 15 residues. J was trimmed by 6 bases and V by 1 base; bases with no gene match: 2. The germline V gene has CDR1 SGHTA and CDR2 FQGNSA. This CDR3 is CASSLGLAGGQTQYF. CDR3 bases: TGTGCCAGCAGCTTAGGACTAGCGGGAGGTCAGACCCAGTACTTC. The variable domain in full, completed from reference TRBV7-2 and TRBJ2-5, reads GAGVSQSPSNKVTEKGKDVELRCDPISGHTALYWYRQSLGQGLEFLIYFQGNSAPDKSGLPSDRFSAERTGGSVSTLTIQRTQQEDSAVYLCASSLGLAGGQTQYFGPGTRLLVL.

This rearrangement joins TRBV2 to TRBJ2-3; 7 nucleotides agree with TRBD1. Trimming cost V 10 bases and J 2 bases; bases outside gene matches: 15. This CDR3 region has 16 residues. Germline lookup yields CDR1 SNHLY and CDR2 FYNNEI. CDR3 nucleotides: TGTGCCAACAAAGAGGGGGCGTCGGGTCCCACAGATACGCAGTATTTT. Its protein product is CANKEGASGPTDTQYF.

The V call is TRBV5-6, the J call TRBJ2-5, with D possibly being TRBD1 (6 bases). From germline, CDR1 is SGHDT and CDR2 YYEEEE. This CDR3 is built from 13 residues. The V end was cut by 3 bases, the J end by 5 bases, with 11 bases between. This chain's CDR3 is CASSYAGVETQYF. Here the CDR3 DNA reads TGTGCCAGCAGCTATGCAGGGGTCGAGACCCAGTACTTC. The whole variable domain, filled in from reference TRBV5-6 and TRBJ2-5, reads DAGVTQSPTHLIKTRGQQVTLRCSPKSGHDTVSWYQQALGQGPQFIFQYYEEEERQRGNFPDRFSGHQFPNYSSELNVNALLLGDSALYLCASSYAGVETQYFGPGTRLLVL.

This chain uses TRBV18 with TRBJ2-5; 9 bases line up with TRBD2. The CDR3 covers 14 residues. Germline V CDR1 and CDR2: KGHSH, LQKENI. V was clipped by 5 bases and J by 2 bases; unmatched bases: 3. CDR3 amino acids: CASSSSGNQETQYF. The CDR3 DNA reads TGTGCCAGCTCATCTAGCGGGAATCAAGAGACCCAGTACTTC.

The chain carries TRBV6-5 and TRBJ1-6, with 7 bases identical to TRBD1. This CDR3 region has 16 residues. With V trimmed by 0 bases and J by 9 bases, 8 bases remained unmatched. Germline CDR1 and CDR2: MNHEY and SVGAGI. CDR3 protein: CASSYSGRGTGSPLHF. The CDR3 DNA reads as TGTGCCAGCAGTTACTCGGGCAGGGGGACGGGTTCACCCCTCCACTTT.